This T cell receptor (beta chain) is from a study of response to subunit inactivated influenza vaccine. For this clonotype: As yet, its antigen is unknown.

General study findings and limits: Authors suggested each seasonal influenza vaccination recruits few new T cells.

TCRdb analysed the RT-PCR reads with MiXCR anew, one entry per CDR3 protein. The sample has more than 550,000 distinct CDR3 sequences, about 10% seen once. V shed 4 bases and J 4 bases; nucleotides not matched to a gene: 5. Germline V CDR1 and CDR2: SQVTM, ANQGSEA. CDR3 length: 14 amino acids. Sample: PBMCs from blood, taken on the day of vaccination. The rearrangement joins TRBV29-1 to TRBJ2-1; 9 bases agree with TRBD2. The receptor was isolated from a man aged 50-60 years who received an inactivated influenza vaccine. The DNA of the CDR3 is TGCAGCGTTGTAGCGGGAGTGAGTTACAATGAGCAGTTCTTC. Translating it yields CSVVAGVSYNEQFF.